Sequencing of this TCR beta chain was carried out in a study of T cells after yellow fever vaccination. General study points: Post-booster repertoires again held most primary-vaccination clones (approximately 96% CD4, roughly 89% CD8).

They built TCR cDNA with 5'RACE template switching, a step that put in a universal primer site and UMIs. TCRdb called the 5' RACE reads again in MiXCR, with one record for every CDR3 protein. The data contain under 150,000 distinct CDR3 sequences, more than 6% of them singletons. Germline assignment: CDR1 MDHEN and CDR2 SYDVKM. V was clipped by 3 bases and J by 3 bases, with 21 bases between them. CDR3 length equals 18 residues. This clonotype was seen repeatedly, ten times or more. Its antigen remains unknown. This receptor was identified in a young man who received the YFV17D yellow fever vaccine. Source: CD4+ T cells sorted from PBMCs, taken 5 days after the yellow fever booster vaccination. The rearrangement uses TRBV28 and TRBJ2-4; D might be TRBD1 or TRBD2, each matching 6 bases. The CDR3 region is CASSFLGGVRRGKNIQYF. CDR3 bases: TGTGCCAGCAGTTTCCTCGGGGGCGTAAGGAGAGGCAAAAACATTCAGTACTTC.